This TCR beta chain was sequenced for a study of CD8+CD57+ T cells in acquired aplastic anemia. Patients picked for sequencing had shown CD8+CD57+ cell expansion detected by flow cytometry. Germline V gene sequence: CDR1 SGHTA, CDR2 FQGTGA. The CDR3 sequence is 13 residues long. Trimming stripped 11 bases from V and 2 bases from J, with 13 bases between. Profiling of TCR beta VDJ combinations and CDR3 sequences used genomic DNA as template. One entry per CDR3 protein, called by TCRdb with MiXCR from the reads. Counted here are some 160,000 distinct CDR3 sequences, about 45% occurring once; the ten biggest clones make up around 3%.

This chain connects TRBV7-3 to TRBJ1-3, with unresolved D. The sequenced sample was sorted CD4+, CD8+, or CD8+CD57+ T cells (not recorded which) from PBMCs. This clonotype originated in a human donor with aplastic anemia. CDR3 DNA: TGTGCCGGCGTTCCCGGGACTGGAAACACCATATATTTT. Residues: CAGVPGTGNTIYF.